These 7 T cell receptor beta chains came from one sample sequenced in a study of T cells after yellow fever vaccination. MiXCR, applied by TCRdb to the 5' RACE reads, yields one record per CDR3 protein. The table has hundreds of thousands of distinct CDR3 sequences, 17% seen once. This material consisted of PBMCs, taken 5 days after the first yellow fever vaccination. All receptors come from a man between 18 and 35 years old who received the YFV17D yellow fever vaccine.

This chain uses TRBV5-1 with TRBJ1-6; 8 bases map to TRBD1. The germline V gene encodes CDR1 SGHRS and CDR2 YFSETQ. The CDR3 sequence is 15 residues long. The trim removed 0 bases at V and 5 bases at J, leaving 1 base unmatched. CDR3 nucleotides: TGCGCCAGCAGCTTGGGACAGGGGAATAATTCACCCCTCCACTTT. Its translation: CASSLGQGNNSPLHF.

This chain connects TRBV4-3 to TRBJ2-5, with 7 bases matching TRBD1. Losses at the gene ends were 2 bases for V and 4 bases for J; bases not matched to a gene: 7. Germline lookup yields CDR1 LGHNA and CDR2 YSLEER. The CDR3 sequence is 15 residues long. CDR3 nucleotides: TGCGCCAGCAGCCAAAACAGGGGTTCAGTAGAGACCCAGTACTTC. It is translated as CASSQNRGSVETQYF.

The chain combines TRBV30 with TRBJ1-1; D gene unclear. The CDR3 is 10 amino acids. V lost 8 bases and J 5 bases, leaving 9 bases between the germline ends. Germline loops: CDR1 GTSNPN, CDR2 SVGIG (reference sequence). The DNA of the CDR3 is TGTGCCGGGTCTCGTACTGAAGCTTTCTTT. The encoded protein is CAGSRTEAFF.

V usage is TRBV4-1 and J usage is TRBJ2-1; 10 bases line up with TRBD2. Unmatched junction bases numbered 11, after V lost 1 base and J lost 8 bases. Germline V lookup: CDR1 MGHRA, CDR2 YSYEKL. This CDR3 is 17 amino acids long. The CDR3: CASSQVQRGGVSDEQFF. The CDR3 nucleotides are TGCGCCAGCAGCCAAGTTCAGCGGGGGGGCGTCTCGGATGAGCAGTTCTTC.

In its sample, this clonotype was seen a few times. This chain connects TRBV7-9 to TRBJ2-5, with D tentatively TRBD1 (5 bases). The CDR3 length is 15 residues. Germline V gene lookup returns CDR1 SEHNR and CDR2 FQNEAQ (reference sequence). Trimming pared 1 base from V and 4 bases from J, leaving 13 bases between. The CDR3 DNA is TGTGCCAGCAGCTTAGTAGGGGCTCCGGCAGAGACCCAGTACTTC. The encoded protein is CASSLVGAPAETQYF. The entire variable domain, with the rest obtained from reference TRBV7-9 and TRBJ2-5, is as follows: DTGVSQNPRHKITKRGQNVTFRCDPISEHNRLYWYRQTLGQGPEFLTYFQNEAQLEKSRLLSDRFSAERPKGSFSTLEIQRTEQGDSAMYLCASSLVGAPAETQYFGPGTRLLVL.

This clonotype turned up a few times. The J gene is TRBJ2-7, the V gene TRBV6-2 or TRBV6-3, with D maybe TRBD2 (5 bases). This CDR3 region has 12 residues. Germline V lookup: CDR1 MNHEY, CDR2 SVGEGT. The ends were cut back, 0 bases at V and 6 bases at J, with 6 bases in the middle. As DNA, the CDR3 is TGTGCCAGCAGTTACTCACTAGGCGAGCAGTACGTC. Protein product: CASSYSLGEQYV.

This clonotype was recorded a few times. The V and J genes are TRBV7-3 and TRBJ2-1; D remains ambiguous. The V end lost 2 bases, the J end lost 5 bases, and 10 bases lay between the germline ends. The length of the CDR3 is 14 residues. Germline V gene sequence: CDR1 SGHTA, CDR2 FQGTGA. The CDR3 nucleotides are TGTGCCAGCAGCTTAGCACACCACAACAATGAGCAGTTCTTC. It encodes CASSLAHHNNEQFF. Variable domain in full (rest from reference TRBV7-3 and TRBJ2-1): GAGVSQTPSNKVTEKGKYVELRCDPISGHTALYWYRQSLGQGPEFLIYFQGTGAADDSGLPNDRFFAVRPEGSVSTLKIQRTERGDSAVYLCASSLAHHNNEQFFGPGTRLTVL.